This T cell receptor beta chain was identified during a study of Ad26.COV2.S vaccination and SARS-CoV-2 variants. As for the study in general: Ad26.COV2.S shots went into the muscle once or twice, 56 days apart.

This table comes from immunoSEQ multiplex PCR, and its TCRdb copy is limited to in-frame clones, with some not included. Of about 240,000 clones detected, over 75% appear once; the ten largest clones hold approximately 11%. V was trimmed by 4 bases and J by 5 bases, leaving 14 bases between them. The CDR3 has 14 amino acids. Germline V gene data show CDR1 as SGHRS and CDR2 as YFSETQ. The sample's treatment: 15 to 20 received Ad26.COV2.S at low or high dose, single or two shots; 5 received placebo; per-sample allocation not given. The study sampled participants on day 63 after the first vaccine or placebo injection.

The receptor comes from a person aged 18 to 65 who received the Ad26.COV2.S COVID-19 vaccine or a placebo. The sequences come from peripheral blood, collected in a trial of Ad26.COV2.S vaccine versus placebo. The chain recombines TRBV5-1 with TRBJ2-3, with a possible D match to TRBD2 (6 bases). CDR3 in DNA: TGCGCCAGCAGCACGGACTCGCGGGGAGATACGCAGTATTTT. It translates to CASSTDSRGDTQYF.